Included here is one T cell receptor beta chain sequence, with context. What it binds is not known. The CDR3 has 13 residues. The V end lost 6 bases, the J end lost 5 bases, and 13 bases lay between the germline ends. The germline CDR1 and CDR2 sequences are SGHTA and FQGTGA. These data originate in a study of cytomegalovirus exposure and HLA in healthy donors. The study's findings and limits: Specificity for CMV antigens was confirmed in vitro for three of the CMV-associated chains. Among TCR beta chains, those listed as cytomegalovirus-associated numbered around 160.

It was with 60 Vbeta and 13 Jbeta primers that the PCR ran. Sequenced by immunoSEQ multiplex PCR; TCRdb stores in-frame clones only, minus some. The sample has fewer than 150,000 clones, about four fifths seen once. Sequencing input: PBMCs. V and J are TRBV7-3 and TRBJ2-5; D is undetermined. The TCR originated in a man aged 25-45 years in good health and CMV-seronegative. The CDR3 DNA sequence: TGTGCCAGCAGTCGAAGACTGGAGGAGACCCAGTACTTC. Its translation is CASSRRLEETQYF.